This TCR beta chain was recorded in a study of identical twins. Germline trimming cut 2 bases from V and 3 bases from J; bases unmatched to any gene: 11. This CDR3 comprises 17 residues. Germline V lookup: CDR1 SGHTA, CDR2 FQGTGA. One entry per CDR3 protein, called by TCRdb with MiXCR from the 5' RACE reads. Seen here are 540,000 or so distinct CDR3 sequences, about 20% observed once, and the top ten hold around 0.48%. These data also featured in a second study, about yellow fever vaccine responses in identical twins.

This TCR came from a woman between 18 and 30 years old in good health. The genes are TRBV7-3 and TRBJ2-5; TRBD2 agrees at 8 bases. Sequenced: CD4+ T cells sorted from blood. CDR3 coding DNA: TGTGCCAGCAGCTTAGGAGGGGCAGCGGGAGATGAAGAGACCCAGTACTTC. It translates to CASSLGGAAGDEETQYF.